This T cell receptor (beta chain) was found in a study of T-cell reconstitution after alpha-beta-depleted transplantation in children. Per the germline V gene, CDR1 is WNHNN and CDR2 is SYGVQD (reference sequence). The CDR3 extends over 21 amino acids. The ends lost 3 bases at V and 2 bases at J; junction bases unmatched: 15. As it was prepared, the TCRbeta library received unique molecular identifiers. TCRdb reanalysed the PCR reads using MiXCR and keeps one entry per CDR3 protein. The sample records around 360,000 distinct CDR3 sequences, 10% being singletons. Here the sequenced sample was PBMCs from the stem cell graft donor, taken from the stem cell graft. This chain connects TRBV10-1 to TRBJ2-1, with 14 nucleotides matching TRBD2. This clonotype was sampled from a human donor who donated a stem cell graft to a child with acute lymphoblastic leukemia. CDR3 loop: CASSDTHPGTSGRLPYNEQFF. The CDR3 DNA sequence: TGCGCCAGCAGTGACACCCACCCCGGGACTAGCGGGAGATTACCCTACAATGAGCAGTTCTTC.